The 25 T cell receptor beta chains given below trace back to one sample, sequenced in a study of T-cell reconstitution after alpha-beta-depleted transplantation in children. Unique molecular identifiers tagged the TCRbeta library. TCRdb redid the calling of the PCR reads with MiXCR, one entry per CDR3 protein. Of about 540,000 distinct CDR3 sequences listed, around 16% were seen once; the top ten hold 3% to 4%. The material sequenced was PBMCs from the stem cell graft donor, taken from the stem cell graft. The source of these receptors is a human donor who donated a stem cell graft to a child with acute lymphoblastic leukemia.

V gene TRBV3-1 combines with J gene TRBJ1-1; tentatively, D is TRBD1 (5 bases). V gave up 8 bases and J gave up 6 bases, with 10 bases separating them. There are 11 residues in the CDR3. Germline CDR1 and CDR2: LGHDT and YNNKEL (reference sequence). CDR3 DNA sequence: TGTGCCAGCTGCCGAGGGGCTGAAGCTTTCTTT. It specifies CASCRGAEAFF.

This clonotype turned up a few times. This sequence joins TRBV5-1 and TRBJ2-3; D perhaps matches TRBD1 (5 bases). This CDR3 has 14 residues. Deletions cut 2 bases from V and 9 bases from J, with 16 bases between. CDR1 and CDR2 (germline): SGHRS, YFSETQ. CDR3 protein: CASSLGSSAGTQYF. CDR3 nucleotide sequence: TGCGCCAGCAGCTTAGGGTCCTCGGCAGGGACGCAGTATTTT. Using reference TRBV5-1 and TRBJ2-3 for the parts outside the CDR3, the full variable domain is KAGVTQTPRYLIKTRGQQVTLSCSPISGHRSVSWYQQTPGQGLQFLFEYFSETQRNKGNFPGRFSGRQFSNSRSEMNVSTLELGDSALYLCASSLGSSAGTQYFGPGTRLTVL.

The sample holds a few counts of this clonotype. The chain uses TRBV12-3 or TRBV12-4 and TRBJ1-2; the match to TRBD1 covers 8 bases. The CDR3 covers 16 residues. The V and J ends lost 5 bases and 2 bases, in that order; junction bases with no gene match: 10. In DNA, the CDR3 is TGTGCCAGCAGTCTGATTGGACAGGGATGGAACTATGGCTACACCTTC. Amino acid sequence: CASSLIGQGWNYGYTF.

The chain combines TRBV30 with TRBJ2-7, with D perhaps given as TRBD1 or TRBD2 (5 bases each). This CDR3 is 15 amino acids long. V was shortened by 0 bases and J by 1 base, with 13 bases between the two germline ends. Germline V CDR1 and CDR2: GTSNPN, SVGIG (reference sequence). The CDR3 nucleotides read TGTGCCTGGAGTGTAGGTGGGGGTGCTTCCTACGAGCAGTACTTC. Its translation: CAWSVGGGASYEQYF.

Here the CDR3 reads CASSFRYLAEQYF. In DNA, the CDR3 is TGTGCCAGCAGCTTCAGGTACCTCGCCGAGCAGTACTTC. The chain has TRBV5-6 and TRBJ2-7; D unresolved. V was clipped by 2 bases and J by 6 bases, with 12 bases between them. Per the germline V gene, CDR1 is SGHDT and CDR2 is YYEEEE. The CDR3 contains 13 residues.

This clonotype was picked up a small number of times. This chain links TRBV6-4 with TRBJ1-1; D remains unclear. From germline, CDR1 is MRHNA and CDR2 SNTAGT. This CDR3 has 13 residues. Trimming removed 2 bases at V and 5 bases at J, with 9 bases between. The CDR3, as DNA: TGTGCCAGCAGTGACCTACCGGGTACTGAAGCTTTCTTT. Translation: CASSDLPGTEAFF.

The genes are TRBV5-1 and TRBJ1-6, with no clear D. CDR3 length: 17 amino acids. Germline V gene lookup returns CDR1 SGHRS and CDR2 YFSETQ. Trimming pared 0 bases from V and 0 bases from J, leaving 10 bases between. CDR3 sequence: CASSLEALSSYNSPLHF. The CDR3 DNA sequence: TGCGCCAGCAGCTTGGAGGCGCTCAGCTCCTATAATTCACCCCTCCACTTT.

This clonotype was seen more than once but under ten times. The V call is TRBV7-8, the J call TRBJ2-5, with 8 bases aligning to TRBD1. Germline V gene data show CDR1 as SGHVS and CDR2 as FQNEAQ. The junction had 3 bases not matched to a gene; V was cut back by 4 bases and J by 5 bases. The CDR3 has 13 amino acids. The CDR3 sequence: CASSSDRVETQYF. CDR3 bases: TGTGCCAGCAGCTCGGACAGGGTCGAGACCCAGTACTTC.

A few counts support this clonotype. This rearrangement joins TRBV29-1 to TRBJ2-7, with D possibly matching TRBD2 (6 bases). Trimming removed 4 bases at V and 5 bases at J, with 12 bases between. This CDR3 contains 12 residues. Germline values: CDR1 SQVTM, CDR2 ANQGSEA. Written as DNA, the CDR3 is TGCAGCGTTGTCGGAGGGAGGAACGAGCAGTACTTC. Translated, it gives CSVVGGRNEQYF.

A few counts support this clonotype. The rearrangement links TRBV7-9 to TRBJ1-1, with a weak D call TRBD1 (5 bases). Trimming left V 5 bases short and J 1 base short, with 14 bases between. This CDR3 spans 15 amino acids. Germline-derived CDR1 and CDR2 are SEHNR and FQNEAQ (reference sequence). CDR3 sequence: CASSNGAEKNTEAFF. CDR3 nucleotides: TGTGCCAGCAGCAATGGGGCAGAGAAGAACACTGAAGCTTTCTTT.

The chain employs TRBV5-1 and TRBJ1-1; TRBD1 is a possible D gene (6 bases). The CDR3 is made up of 14 amino acids. Germline lookup yields CDR1 SGHRS and CDR2 YFSETQ. Trimming took off 2 bases at V and 3 bases at J, with 11 bases between the two ends. In nucleotides, the CDR3 is TGCGCCAGCAGCTTCTGGGGGCGTGACACTGAAGCTTTCTTT. It translates to CASSFWGRDTEAFF.

There are a few counts of this clonotype. The chain couples TRBV20-1 to TRBJ2-1; TRBD2 aligns across 8 bases. The CDR3 loop spans 16 amino acids. Germline CDR1 and CDR2: DFQATT and SNEGSKA (reference sequence). J was trimmed by 8 bases and V by 6 bases; bases with no gene match: 18. CDR3 sequence reads: CSANVLTSGVTDEQFF. The CDR3 coding sequence is TGCAGTGCCAATGTCCTAACTAGCGGCGTAACCGATGAGCAGTTCTTC.

In this sample, this clonotype turned up a few times. The chain recombines TRBV20-1 with TRBJ2-7; 13 nucleotides match TRBD2. Trimming took 0 bases from V and 0 from J; bases not matched to a gene: 11. Germline assignment: CDR1 DFQATT and CDR2 SNEGSKA (reference sequence). CDR3 length: 19 amino acids. The CDR3 loop is CSARDAPTSGRPFSYEQYF. In nucleotides, the CDR3 is TGCAGTGCTAGAGATGCCCCGACTAGCGGGAGGCCCTTCTCCTACGAGCAGTACTTC.

This clonotype was seen a handful of times. The V call is TRBV24-1, the J call TRBJ1-2; D uncertain. V was trimmed by 6 bases and J by 3 bases, leaving 7 bases between them. CDR1 and CDR2 (germline): KGHDR, SFDVKD. The CDR3 length is 12 residues. The CDR3 DNA is TGTGCCACCAGTCCTGGGGACTATGGCTACACCTTC. Amino acids: CATSPGDYGYTF.

The V call is TRBV12-3 or TRBV12-4, the J call TRBJ2-7; 9 nucleotides align to TRBD1. Trimming removed 6 bases from V and 2 bases from J; junction bases left unmatched: 5. This CDR3 comprises 14 residues. This CDR3 reads CASRGTGQTYEQYF. CDR3 coding DNA: TGTGCCAGCAGAGGGACAGGGCAGACCTACGAGCAGTACTTC.

The rearrangement uses TRBV21-1 and TRBJ1-5. TRBV21-1 is a listed pseudogene. The CDR3 is made up of 15 amino acids. CDR3 nucleotide sequence: TGTGCCAGCAGGTTACATGTCGGTGGCAATCAGCCCCAGCATTTT. Translating it yields CASRLHVGGNQPQHF.

This clonotype has at least ten counts. The chain joins TRBV20-1 to TRBJ2-7; D ambiguous. The V gene lost 6 bases and the J gene lost 4 bases, with 7 bases spanning the gap. The CDR3 runs 10 residues. The germline CDR1 and CDR2 sequences are DFQATT and SNEGSKA (reference sequence). For the CDR3, the DNA is TGCAGTGCCGGGTCTTACGAGCAGTACTTC. Translated: CSAGSYEQYF.

This sequence joins TRBV12-3 or TRBV12-4 and TRBJ1-1, with 7 bases matching TRBD1. The CDR3 runs to 17 residues. The ends lost 5 bases at V and 2 bases at J; junction bases unmatched: 14. The CDR3 is CASSNLNRGRQNTEAFF. In DNA form, the CDR3 reads TGTGCCAGCAGTAACTTAAACAGGGGCCGCCAAAACACTGAAGCTTTCTTT.

This clonotype has only a few counts. The chain employs TRBV14 and TRBJ1-2, with a tentative D call TRBD1 (6 bases). This CDR3 spans 14 amino acids. The germline CDR1 and CDR2 sequences are SGHDN and FVKESK. V lost 1 base and J lost 4, with 10 bases in between. The CDR3: CASSQAGQSYGYTF. The CDR3, as DNA: TGTGCCAGCAGCCAAGCCGGACAGAGCTATGGCTACACCTTC.

The chain joins TRBV5-1 to TRBJ1-1, with 10 bases identical to TRBD1. The CDR3 consists of 15 residues. V trimming: 5 bases; J trimming: 0 bases; junction bases outside the gene matches: 4. Looked up from germline, CDR1 is SGHRS and CDR2 is YFSETQ. The CDR3 DNA follows: TGCGCCAGCAGGTGGGGACAGGGGATGAACACTGAAGCTTTCTTT. Its protein product is CASRWGQGMNTEAFF.

This clonotype was recorded a few times. The CDR3 DNA sequence: TGCAGTGCTACCGGGACAGGGTTTTATGGGAATCAGCCCCAGCATTTT. Its protein is CSATGTGFYGNQPQHF. The rearrangement uses TRBV20-1 and TRBJ1-5, with 9 nucleotides matching TRBD1. J lost 4 bases, V lost 4 bases, and 11 bases had no gene match. Germline CDR1 reads DFQATT; CDR2 reads SNEGSKA (reference sequence). The CDR3 is made up of 16 amino acids.

This clonotype has just a few counts. V and J are TRBV12-3 or TRBV12-4 and TRBJ2-2, with TRBD1 identical over 9 bases. The CDR3 is made up of 17 amino acids. The J segment lost 2 bases and the V segment lost 6 bases, leaving 10 bases of the junction unmatched. The CDR3 sequence: CASSGTGQGSNTGELFF. Here the CDR3 DNA reads TGTGCCAGCAGCGGAACGGGACAGGGATCCAACACCGGGGAGCTGTTTTTT.

The V gene is TRBV20-1, the J gene TRBJ2-1, with D unclear. The CDR3 loop spans 10 amino acids. Germline V lookup: CDR1 DFQATT, CDR2 SNEGSKA (reference sequence). Trimming stripped 3 bases from V and 10 bases from J, with 7 bases between. CDR3 in amino acids: CSASWQEQFF. The CDR3, as DNA: TGCAGTGCTAGCTGGCAGGAGCAGTTCTTC.

The table lists this clonotype with a few counts. The rearrangement links TRBV15 to TRBJ2-1; TRBD2 aligns across 11 bases. The CDR3 covers 15 residues. Germline-derived CDR1 and CDR2 are LNHNV and YYDKDF (reference sequence). The J segment lost 4 bases and the V segment lost 6 bases, leaving 5 bases of the junction unmatched. For the CDR3, the DNA is TGTGCCACCAGAGGAATAGCGGGAGGGTACAATGAGCAGTTCTTC. It yields the protein CATRGIAGGYNEQFF.

This clonotype occurred a few times. The chain combines TRBV5-6 with TRBJ2-4; 12 bases line up with TRBD2. Germline V CDR1 and CDR2: SGHDT, YYEEEE. V lost 4 bases to trimming and J lost 0 bases; unmatched junction nucleotides: 2. The CDR3 consists of 16 residues. The CDR3 protein is CASSRTSGIAKNIQYF. As DNA, the CDR3 is TGTGCCAGCAGCCGGACTAGCGGGATAGCCAAAAACATTCAGTACTTC.